This T cell receptor (beta chain) was sequenced for a study of OX40 agonist ivuxolimab in advanced cancers. At the level of the study: The dose-escalation cohort was over 65% male, with a mean age of 60 years, ranging roughly 20 to 90.

The CDR3 has 16 amino acids. The J segment lost 0 bases and the V segment lost 4 bases, leaving 7 bases of the junction unmatched. CDR1 SGHVS and CDR2 FQNEAQ come from the germline V gene. Produced via immunoSEQ multiplex PCR; TCRdb's table is partial and in-frame only. The profile covers roughly 92,000 clones, with around nine tenths appearing a single time and 0.7% to 1% taken by the ten largest. The source was CD4+ or CD8+ T cells sorted from blood, collected in a trial of the OX40 agonist ivuxolimab. The genes are TRBV7-8 and TRBJ2-7; 9 nucleotides align to TRBD2. The receptor was derived from an adult with an advanced solid tumor such as melanoma, head and neck, liver or kidney cancer. As DNA, the CDR3 is TGTGCCAGCAGCTCTAGGGGACTAGCCTCCTCCTACGAGCAGTACTTC. Encoded protein: CASSSRGLASSYEQYF.